The rows below give T cell receptor beta chains drawn from one sample of a study of blood T cell repertoires in COVID-19. Data came from immunoSEQ multiplex PCR; TCRdb stores just in-frame clones and leaves some out. Among under 300,000 clones, about nine tenths were seen once, and the ten largest hold approximately 0.8%. The sequenced sample was peripheral blood. The receptors shown here come from a man under 40 with COVID-19, enrolled during active disease. The CDR3 runs from the conserved cysteine through the conserved F or W. Fields, in order: V gene, D gene, CDR3 protein. A D gene is named only where the DNA matches it firmly.

>TRBV10-1|-
CASRVMANTGELFF
>TRBV5-4|TRBD1
CASRSNIGTELYYGYTF
>TRBV3-1/TRBV3-2|-
CASRQGAGVNTEAFF
>TRBV4-1|-
CASSPREKGVYGVFNTEAFF
>TRBV5-5|-
CASSWGAGTDTQYF
>TRBV7-6|TRBD1
CASRRDRGQKLDTGELFF
>TRBV4-1|-
CASSPLGTGELFF
>TRBV9|-
CASSGARGDEQFF
>TRBV24-1|-
CATSAHGYTF
>TRBV19|-
CASSPEGVAPQHF
>TRBV6-1|TRBD1
CASSEAQGQNEKLFF
>TRBV30|-
CAWSVVRVGYGYTF
>TRBV5-1|-
CASSLDGRGQYEQYF
>TRBV18|TRBD1
CASSPQGDYGYTF
>TRBV4-1|TRBD2
CASSQVSGGRPYNEQFF
>TRBV5-1|TRBD1
CASSTRDRGLDTQYF
>TRBV29-1|TRBD1
CSVEVGTGLFRNEKLFF
>TRBV4-1|TRBD1
CASSLPGGSQPQHF
>TRBV6-1|-
CASSDGGIGEQYF
>TRBV19|TRBD1
CASSSPGQLYEQYF
>TRBV11-3|-
CASGNSGADTQYF
>TRBV24-1|TRBD1
CATIRDRVATEAFF
>TRBV2|-
CASSELYRNTGELFF
>TRBV2|-
CASSERVSCSPLHF
>TRBV5-5|-
CASTPEGLTNQPQHF
>TRBV27|-
CASSSTQGSVGYTF
>TRBV6-5|-
CASTPLDQGHYGYTF
>TRBV21-1|-
CASPFRANVLTF
>TRBV14|-
CASSSYSNQPQHF
>TRBV9|TRBD1
CASSSGGDRVRGTEAFF
>TRBV5-4|-
CASSRRASGANVLTF
>TRBV5-1|TRBD1
CASSLGGQGSYNEQFF
>TRBV7-9|TRBD1
CASSLPGTGSLGYTF
>TRBV5-4|-
CASTLTGTSYEQYF
>TRBV10-2|TRBD1
CASGRPGGDEQFF
>TRBV3-1/TRBV3-2|TRBD1
CASSPGQGRLSYGYTF
>TRBV6-6|-
CASSIEGVPYF
>TRBV11-2|-
CASSFAGRIYEQYF
>TRBV6-1|TRBD2
CASSEMRGALNTGELFF
>TRBV27|TRBD1
CASSLSSGGSYEQYF
>TRBV4-1|-
CASSQVSGVVNIQYF
>TRBV19|TRBD2
CASSIVGLAGGDRKTDTQYF
>TRBV5-1|-
CASSQDYLTYNSPLHF
>TRBV6-5|TRBD1
CASSYAGQGDNSPLHF
>TRBV6-5|-
CASSSPDTEAFF
>TRBV27|-
CASSGSGYEQYF
>TRBV5-6|-
CASSLGAGTRETQYF
>TRBV21-1|-
CASSKERGDYGYTF
>TRBV21-1|-
CASSADRAANTIYF
>TRBV19|TRBD1
CASSLQGASEKLFF
>TRBV5-1|-
CASSVRALNTEAFF
>TRBV7-3|TRBD2
CASSLDSSGGSDEQFF
>TRBV9|-
CASSVAEGGSGEKLFF
>TRBV5-4|-
CASSPRGASTDTQYF
>TRBV13|-
CASSLGQGSTDTQYF
>TRBV19|-
CASRKTVNYGYTF
>TRBV7-9|-
CASSLGEGRPQHF
>TRBV2|TRBD1
CASSGQGAQGGELFF
>TRBV5-5|-
CASSLDRDGIQPQHF
>TRBV5-1|-
CASASTTNEKLFF